A single T cell receptor (beta chain) is shown here with its context. CDR3 length: 17 amino acids. Germline assignment: CDR1 MDHEN and CDR2 SYDVKM. Trimming at V came to 5 bases and at J to 4 bases, leaving 10 bases not matched to a gene. Every subset had its genomic DNA shared out evenly among several immunoSEQ plates. Some clones are missing from TCRdb's copy, which holds only in-frame ones; the method was immunoSEQ multiplex PCR. Of 520,000 or so clones in the sample, approximately 85% were seen once. The donor population consisted of healthy HIV-negative adults with no recent acute infections or vaccinations. The sample is drawn from a study of shared clonotypes between healthy human individuals.

Sequenced sample: PBMCs. This clonotype originated in a woman between 35 and 50 years old in good health. Some clones in this sample may be carry-over from other donors' samples. The chain has TRBV28 and TRBJ2-1; TRBD2 aligns across 11 bases. The CDR3 DNA sequence: TGTGCCAGCAGTCCAACTGGGACTAGCGGAATATACAATGAGCAGTTCTTC. This translates into CASSPTGTSGIYNEQFF.